This T cell receptor beta chain was obtained from a study of T cell responses to AZD1222 COVID-19 vaccine. The germline gives CDR1 SGHTA, CDR2 FQGNSA. With 5 bases clipped from V and 6 bases from J, the junction kept 9 bases outside the gene matches. This CDR3 region has 14 residues. TCRdb's copy holds only in-frame clones and misses some; the assay was immunoSEQ multiplex PCR. Here the sample spans 95,000 to 150,000 clones, around 91% being singletons. A remark on this clone: The antigen remains unidentified.

Notes on the study in general: Samples come after the peak T cell response, not at day 14. It was only six AZD1222 recipients who were seropositive at baseline.

The receptor was derived from an adult in good health. The rearrangement uses TRBV7-2 and TRBJ1-1, with TRBD1 identical over 7 bases. The source was peripheral blood, collected on day 0 of AZD1222 vaccination. This CDR3 is CASSHRGRIAEAFF. CDR3 bases: TGTGCCAGCAGCCATAGGGGGCGAATCGCTGAAGCTTTCTTT.